This T cell receptor beta chain was found in a study of T cell responses to AZD1222 COVID-19 vaccine. TCRdb's copy holds only in-frame clones and misses some; the assay was immunoSEQ multiplex PCR. The sample consists of 150,000 to 200,000 clones, roughly 91% of them appearing once. The CDR3 totals 17 residues. V shed 4 bases and J 5 bases; nucleotides not matched to a gene: 11. The V gene's germline CDR1 is SGHTA and CDR2 FQGTGA. This clonotype originated in an adult who received the AZD1222 COVID-19 vaccine. The source was peripheral blood, collected 28 days after the second AZD1222 dose. The rearrangement joins TRBV7-3 to TRBJ2-3; 11 nucleotides align to TRBD2. The chain's CDR3 is CASSSELSGGAIDTQYF. As DNA, the CDR3 is TGTGCCAGCAGCTCGGAACTTAGCGGGGGGGCCATAGATACGCAGTATTTT.